These 13 T cell receptor beta chains originate from one sample sequenced in a study of T cells in tumors after PD-1 blockade. TCRdb's copy holds only in-frame clones and misses some; the assay was immunoSEQ multiplex PCR. The table records roughly 14,000 clones, approximately 80% of them present only once. The sequences come from PBMCs, collected after anti-PD-1 treatment. Receptor source: a human donor with basal cell carcinoma.

The rearrangement uses TRBV7-3 and TRBJ2-5, with D possibly being TRBD1 (6 bases). The CDR3 covers 15 residues. Germline lookup yields CDR1 SGHTA and CDR2 FQGTGA. V was clipped by 2 bases and J by 4 bases, with 14 bases between them. This CDR3 is CASSLGSQGRETQYF. The CDR3 region has the DNA TGTGCCAGCAGCTTAGGGTCACAGGGTCGAGAGACCCAGTACTTC. Using reference TRBV7-3 and TRBJ2-5 for the parts outside the CDR3, the full variable domain is GAGVSQTPSNKVTEKGKYVELRCDPISGHTALYWYRQSLGQGPEFLIYFQGTGAADDSGLPNDRFFAVRPEGSVSTLKIQRTERGDSAVYLCASSLGSQGRETQYFGPGTRLLVL.

This chain joins TRBV15 and TRBJ1-2; D gene unclear. The germline gives CDR1 LNHNV, CDR2 YYDKDF (reference sequence). Trimming took 4 bases from V and 5 from J, leaving 23 bases between them. The CDR3 has 17 residues. This CDR3 reads CATSTQLKGLRRYGYTF. The CDR3 DNA reads as TGTGCCACCAGCACCCAACTCAAAGGACTCCGGAGGTATGGCTACACCTTC.

The V call is TRBV6-4, the J call TRBJ2-3; a possible D gene is TRBD2 (6 bases). Germline loops: CDR1 MRHNA, CDR2 SNTAGT. V dropped 4 bases and J dropped 2 bases, with 7 bases sitting between them. The CDR3 is 13 residues long. The CDR3 nucleotides read TGTGCCAGCAGTGGGGGGGACACAGATACGCAGTATTTT. Its protein product is CASSGGDTDTQYF.

This clone was detected only a few times. The chain is built from TRBV6-4 and TRBJ2-1; 11 nucleotides match TRBD2. V was pared by 5 bases and J by 4 bases, with 4 bases of the junction left unmatched. Germline V gene lookup returns CDR1 MRHNA and CDR2 SNTAGT. The CDR3 runs 15 residues. This CDR3 is CASSSLAGAYNEQFF. CDR3 DNA sequence: TGTGCCAGCAGTTCACTAGCGGGAGCTTACAATGAGCAGTTCTTC.

In its sample, this clone was seen a few times. The chain uses TRBV7-9 and TRBJ2-3; 8 nucleotides match TRBD2. CDR1 and CDR2 (germline): SEHNR, FQNEAQ (reference sequence). The CDR3 runs 17 residues. Trimming at V came to 2 bases and at J to 0 bases, leaving 7 bases not matched to a gene. CDR3 residues: CASSLRTGGPSTDTQYF. The CDR3 DNA follows: TGTGCCAGCAGCTTACGTACGGGGGGGCCTAGCACAGATACGCAGTATTTT.

The J gene is TRBJ2-7, the V gene TRBV7-9; 7 bases line up with TRBD1. CDR3 length equals 14 residues. V shed 7 bases and J 1 base; nucleotides not matched to a gene: 7. CDR1 SEHNR and CDR2 FQNEAQ come from the germline V gene (reference sequence). The CDR3 coding sequence is TGTGCCAGCAACCGGGACAGCTCTTCCTACGAGCAGTACTTC. This codes for CASNRDSSSYEQYF.

This clone was counted between two and nine times. V gene TRBV6-1 combines with J gene TRBJ2-7, with 9 bases matching TRBD2. The junction had 5 bases not matched to a gene; V was cut back by 1 base and J by 4 bases. The CDR3 sequence is 15 residues long. CDR1 and CDR2 (germline): MNHNS, SASEGT. In DNA form, the CDR3 reads TGTGCCAGCAGTGAAGGAGCGGGGGGTTCTTACGAGCAGTACTTC. This encodes CASSEGAGGSYEQYF.

This clone was seen just once. V gene TRBV5-1 combines with J gene TRBJ2-7; D is uncertain. The CDR3 runs to 12 residues. The V end was cut by 0 bases, the J end by 6 bases, with 7 bases between. From germline, CDR1 is SGHRS and CDR2 YFSETQ. The CDR3 is CASSLEGREQYF. In nucleotides, the CDR3 is TGCGCCAGCAGCTTGGAAGGTCGCGAGCAGTACTTC.

This clone has just a few counts. This chain joins TRBV10-1 and TRBJ1-2; unclear D gene. The germline V gene encodes CDR1 WNHNN and CDR2 SYGVQD (reference sequence). The CDR3 covers 14 residues. Trimming cost V 4 bases and J 1 base, with 10 bases left between them. CDR3 loop: CASSGSSLNYGYTF. In DNA form, the CDR3 reads TGCGCCAGCAGTGGTTCGAGCCTTAACTATGGCTACACCTTC.

V and J are TRBV7-3 and TRBJ2-7, with 7 positions matching TRBD2. The CDR3 sequence is 16 residues long. From germline, CDR1 is SGHTA and CDR2 FQGTGA. V was clipped by 2 bases and J by 0 bases; unmatched bases: 7. CDR3 DNA sequence: TGTGCCAGCAGCTTACTGGGGGGAGGGAGCTCCTACGAGCAGTACTTC. Translating it yields CASSLLGGGSSYEQYF.

V is TRBV30 and J is TRBJ2-5; D is unclear. V was pared by 0 bases and J by 4 bases, with 6 bases between. Germline CDR1 GTSNPN, CDR2 SVGIG (reference sequence). The CDR3 consists of 12 residues. The CDR3 coding sequence is TGTGCCTGGAGTGTGGTGGGAGAGACCCAGTACTTC. Protein: CAWSVVGETQYF.

The chain couples TRBV4-1 to TRBJ2-1, with D unclear. The CDR3 totals 14 residues. V was trimmed by 1 base and J by 0 bases, leaving 4 bases between them. Germline assignment: CDR1 MGHRA and CDR2 YSYEKL. CDR3 bases: TGCGCCAGCAGCCAAGGGCCCTCCTACAATGAGCAGTTCTTC. Its translation is CASSQGPSYNEQFF.

The J gene is TRBJ1-1, the V gene TRBV10-3; weak D call: TRBD1 (5 bases). V gave up 11 bases and J gave up 6 bases, with 16 bases separating them. In germline, CDR1 is ENHRY, CDR2 SYGVKD. This CDR3 contains 12 residues. CDR3 sequence (DNA): TGTGCCGCCTCGGGCGCGGGACCTGAAGCTTTCTTT. Translation gives CAASGAGPEAFF.